The table lists the clone carrying this T cell receptor beta chain with a few counts. What it recognizes is unknown. V was trimmed by 1 base and J by 5 bases, leaving 8 bases between them. The CDR3 covers 14 residues. Per the germline V gene, CDR1 is SGHTA and CDR2 is FQGNSA. This specimen belongs to a study of response to subunit inactivated influenza vaccine. MiXCR was run by TCRdb on the RT-PCR reads, yielding one entry per CDR3 protein. Here the sample spans hundreds of thousands of distinct CDR3 sequences, around 13% being singletons. General study points: Authors suggested few new T cells are recruited by each seasonal influenza vaccination.

The origin of this receptor is a middle-aged man who received an inactivated influenza vaccine. The chain employs TRBV7-2 and TRBJ2-2, with TRBD2 as a possible D gene (5 bases). The specimen comprised PBMCs from blood, sampled around 14 days before vaccination. CDR3 sequence reads: CASSLGRETGELFF. For the CDR3, the DNA is TGTGCCAGCAGCTTAGGACGGGAAACCGGGGAGCTGTTTTTT. Using reference TRBV7-2 and TRBJ2-2 for the parts outside the CDR3, the full variable domain is GAGVSQSPSNKVTEKGKDVELRCDPISGHTALYWYRQSLGQGLEFLIYFQGNSAPDKSGLPSDRFSAERTGGSVSTLTIQRTQQEDSAVYLCASSLGRETGELFFGEGSRLTVL.